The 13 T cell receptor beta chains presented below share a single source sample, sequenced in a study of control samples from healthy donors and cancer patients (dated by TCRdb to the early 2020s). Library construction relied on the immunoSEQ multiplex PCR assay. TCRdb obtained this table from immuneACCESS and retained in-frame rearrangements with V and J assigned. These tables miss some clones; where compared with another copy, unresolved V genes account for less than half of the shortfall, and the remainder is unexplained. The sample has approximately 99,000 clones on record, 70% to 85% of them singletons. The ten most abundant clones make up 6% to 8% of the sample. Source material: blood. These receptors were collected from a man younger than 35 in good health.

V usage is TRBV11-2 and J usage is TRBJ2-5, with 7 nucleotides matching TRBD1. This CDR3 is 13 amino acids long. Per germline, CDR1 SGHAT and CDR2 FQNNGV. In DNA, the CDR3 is TGTGCTACGTCCAGGGGGAATCAAGAGACCCAGTACTTC. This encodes CATSRGNQETQYF. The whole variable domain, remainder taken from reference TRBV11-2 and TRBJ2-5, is EAGVAQSPRYKIIEKRQSVAFWCNPISGHATLYWYQQILGQGPKLLIQFQNNGVVDDSQLPKDRFSAERLKGVDSTLKIQPAKLEDSAVYLCATSRGNQETQYFGPGTRLLVL.

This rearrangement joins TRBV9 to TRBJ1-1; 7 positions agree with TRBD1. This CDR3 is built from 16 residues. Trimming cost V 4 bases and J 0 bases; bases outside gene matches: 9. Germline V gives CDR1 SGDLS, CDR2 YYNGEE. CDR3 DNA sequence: TGTGCCAGCAGCCGGGCGGTAGGGGGCATGAACACTGAAGCTTTCTTT. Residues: CASSRAVGGMNTEAFF.

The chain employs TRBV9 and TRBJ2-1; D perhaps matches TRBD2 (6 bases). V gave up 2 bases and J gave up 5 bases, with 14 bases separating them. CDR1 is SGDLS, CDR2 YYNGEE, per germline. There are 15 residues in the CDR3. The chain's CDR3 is CASSVWGESNNEQFF. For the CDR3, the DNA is TGTGCCAGCAGCGTTTGGGGGGAATCAAACAATGAGCAGTTCTTC.

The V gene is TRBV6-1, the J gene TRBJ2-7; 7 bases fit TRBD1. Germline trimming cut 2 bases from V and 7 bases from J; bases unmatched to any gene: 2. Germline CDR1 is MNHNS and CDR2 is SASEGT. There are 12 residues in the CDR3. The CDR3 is CASSESRGEQYF. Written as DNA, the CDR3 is TGTGCCAGCAGTGAAAGCAGGGGGGAGCAGTACTTC.

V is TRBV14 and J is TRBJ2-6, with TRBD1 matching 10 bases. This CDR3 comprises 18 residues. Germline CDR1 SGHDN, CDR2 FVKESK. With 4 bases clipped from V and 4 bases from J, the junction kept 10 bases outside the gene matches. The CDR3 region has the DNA TGTGCCAGCAGCCGACGACAGGGGGCTCATCTCGGGGCCAACGTCCTGACTTTC. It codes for CASSRRQGAHLGANVLTF.

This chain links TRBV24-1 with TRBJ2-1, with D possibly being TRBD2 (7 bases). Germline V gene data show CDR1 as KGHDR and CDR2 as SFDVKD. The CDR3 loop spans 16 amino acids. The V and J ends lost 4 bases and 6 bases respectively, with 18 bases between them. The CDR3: CATSDSRGTTFNEQFF. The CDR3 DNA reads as TGTGCCACCAGTGACTCGCGGGGGACAACCTTCAATGAGCAGTTCTTC.

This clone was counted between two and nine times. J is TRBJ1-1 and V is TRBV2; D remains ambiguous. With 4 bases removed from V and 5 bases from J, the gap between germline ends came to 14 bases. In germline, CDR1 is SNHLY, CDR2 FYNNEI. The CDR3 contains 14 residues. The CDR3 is CASSAPGRGTEAFF. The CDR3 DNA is TGTGCCAGCAGTGCACCCGGACGGGGAACTGAAGCTTTCTTT.

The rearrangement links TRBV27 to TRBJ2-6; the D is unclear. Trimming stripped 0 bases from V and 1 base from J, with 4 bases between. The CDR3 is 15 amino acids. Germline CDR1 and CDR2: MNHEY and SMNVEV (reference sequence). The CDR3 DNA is TGTGCCAGCAGTTTATCCAATTCTGGGGCCAACGTCCTGACTTTC. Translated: CASSLSNSGANVLTF.

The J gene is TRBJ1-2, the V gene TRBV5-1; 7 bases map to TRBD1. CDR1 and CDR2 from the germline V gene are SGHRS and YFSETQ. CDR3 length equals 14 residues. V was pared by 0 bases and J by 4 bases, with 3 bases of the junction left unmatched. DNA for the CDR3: TGCGCCAGCAGCTTGGAGGGGGCGGGCTATGGCTACACCTTC. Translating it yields CASSLEGAGYGYTF.

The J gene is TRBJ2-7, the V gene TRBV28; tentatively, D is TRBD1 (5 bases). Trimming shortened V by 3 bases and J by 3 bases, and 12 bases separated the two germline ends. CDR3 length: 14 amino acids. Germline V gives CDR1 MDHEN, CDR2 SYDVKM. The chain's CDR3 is CASSLGRVGYEQYF. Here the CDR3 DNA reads TGTGCCAGCAGTTTGGGCAGGGTAGGCTACGAGCAGTACTTC.

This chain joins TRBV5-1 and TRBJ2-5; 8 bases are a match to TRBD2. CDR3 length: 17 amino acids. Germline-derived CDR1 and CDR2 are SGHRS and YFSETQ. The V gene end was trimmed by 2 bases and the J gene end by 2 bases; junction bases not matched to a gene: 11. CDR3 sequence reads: CASSFISGGLRQETQYF. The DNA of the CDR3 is TGCGCCAGCAGCTTTATTTCGGGGGGGCTACGGCAAGAGACCCAGTACTTC. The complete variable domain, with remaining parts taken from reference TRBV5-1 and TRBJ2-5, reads KAGVTQTPRYLIKTRGQQVTLSCSPISGHRSVSWYQQTPGQGLQFLFEYFSETQRNKGNFPGRFSGRQFSNSRSEMNVSTLELGDSALYLCASSFISGGLRQETQYFGPGTRLLVL.

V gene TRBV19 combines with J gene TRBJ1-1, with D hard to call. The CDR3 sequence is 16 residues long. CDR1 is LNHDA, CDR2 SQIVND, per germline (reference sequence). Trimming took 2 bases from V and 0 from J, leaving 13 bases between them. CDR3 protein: CASSISRTVMNTEAFF. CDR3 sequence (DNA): TGTGCCAGTAGTATATCTAGGACGGTAATGAACACTGAAGCTTTCTTT.

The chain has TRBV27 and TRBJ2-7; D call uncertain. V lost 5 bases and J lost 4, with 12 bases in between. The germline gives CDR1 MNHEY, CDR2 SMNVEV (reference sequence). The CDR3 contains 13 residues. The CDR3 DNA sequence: TGTGCCAGCAGTCTTACGCCCAATTACGAGCAGTACTTC. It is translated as CASSLTPNYEQYF.